A selection of T cell receptor beta chains follows, all from one sample in a study of CD4 and CD8 cells across lung adenocarcinoma regions. TCRdb re-called the PCR reads with MiXCR, one entry per CDR3 protein. This table holds around 4,000 distinct CDR3 sequences, approximately 55% found once. Specimen: CD4+ T cells from the margin of a lung tumor. These receptor sequences come from a female donor with lung adenocarcinoma. The CD4 and CD8 labels of this study may be unreliable. The CDR3 runs from the conserved cysteine through the conserved F or W. A D gene is named only where the DNA matches it firmly. Clone size is shown for a subset of rows, as once, few, many or a class of expanded clone.

TRBD2,TRBJ2-1,-,TRBV4-2,CASSQVAGYPYNEQFF,TGTGCCAGCAGCCAAGTAGCGGGGTACCCCTACAATGAGCAGTTCTTC
-,TRBJ2-1,-,TRBV6-1,CASSEIKGGGFF,TGTGCCAGCAGTGAAATTAAGGGGGGGGGGTTTTTC
TRBD1,TRBJ1-4,-,TRBV10-1,CASSESSRLRDRFNEKLFF,TGCGCCAGCAGTGAGTCGAGTAGACTAAGGGACAGGTTTAATGAAAAACTGTTTTTT
TRBD1,TRBJ2-6,-,TRBV25-1,CASSGQGAGAYVLSF,TGTGCCAGCAGTGGACAGGGGGCTGGGGCCTACGTGCTGTCCTTC
TRBD2,TRBJ2-2,-,TRBV4-2,CASSQVGLAVNTGELFF,TGTGCCAGCAGCCAAGTTGGGCTAGCGGTTAACACCGGGGAGCTGTTTTTT
-,TRBJ1-6,-,TRBV7-6,CASSPLARGLSPLHF,TGTGCCAGCAGCCCACTGGCCAGGGGACTTTCACCCCTCCACTTT
-,TRBJ2-2,-,TRBV4-1,CASSQEGDPGVGELFF,TGCGCCAGCAGCCAAGAAGGGGACCCCGGGGTCGGGGAGCTGTTTTTT
-,TRBJ2-1,-,TRBV10-1,CASSGGAAILDNEQFF,TGCGCCAGCAGTGGAGGAGCGGCAATTCTGGACAATGAGCAGTTCTTC
TRBD1,TRBJ2-2,-,TRBV6-5,CASSYQGQGYTGELFF,TGTGCCAGCAGTTATCAGGGACAGGGGTACACCGGGGAGCTGTTTTTT
-,TRBJ2-2,-,TRBV7-2,CALGLQTVNTGTLFF,TGTGCCCTGGGCTTACAGACGGTAAACACCGGGACGCTGTTTTTT
-,TRBJ2-3,-,TRBV6-5,CASSSSGVADTQYF,-
-,TRBJ2-3,few,TRBV11-2,CASRPSLTDTQYF,TGTGCCAGTAGACCATCATTGACAGATACGCAGTATTTT
-,TRBJ2-3,medium-sized,TRBV6-1,CASSEVRSTDTQYF,TGTGCCAGCAGTGAAGTGAGGAGCACAGATACGCAGTATTTT
TRBD1,TRBJ2-4,-,TRBV6-1,CASTLDRGQEIQYF,TGTGCCAGCACCCTCGACAGGGGGCAAGAGATTCAGTACTTC
-,TRBJ2-3,-,TRBV27,CASKEQNRDTQYF,TGTGCCAGCAAGGAACAGAACCGGGATACGCAGTATTTT
-,TRBJ2-5,-,TRBV6-1,CASSGPRAEETQYF,TGTGCCAGCAGTGGGCCGAGGGCCGAAGAGACCCAGTACTTC
-,TRBJ2-7,-,TRBV6-1,CASSPENEQYF,TGTGCCAGCAGTCCCGAGAACGAGCAGTACTTC
-,TRBJ1-5,few,TRBV6-1,CASSGGQPHHF,TGTGCCAGCAGCGGGGGTCAGCCCCACCATTTT
-,TRBJ2-1,-,TRBV10-1,CASSESGTPTSSYNEQFF,TGCGCCAGCAGTGAGTCGGGGACACCGACGAGCTCCTACAATGAGCAGTTCTTC
-,TRBJ2-7,-,TRBV6-1,CASSPRSPPYEQYF,TGTGCCAGCAGTCCACGGAGTCCACCCTACGAGCAGTACTTC